These T cell receptor beta chains were read from a single sample in a study of cytomegalovirus exposure and HLA in healthy donors. The repertoire was sequenced with immunoSEQ multiplex PCR; TCRdb's copy has only in-frame clones and lacks some. The sample holds 200,000 or so clones, approximately 84% seen once. The sequencing sample was made of PBMCs. The receptors originated from a boy aged 5 to 17 in good health and CMV-seronegative. Each CDR3 is given with its conserved first and last residue. Fields, in order: CDR3 length, J gene, D gene, V gene, CDR3 protein, CDR3 DNA. The D gene is left open where the match is weak.

>15|TRBJ2-5|TRBD2|TRBV7-2
CASSLTRTSAETQYF
TGTGCCAGCAGCTTAACCAGGACTAGCGCGGAGACCCAGTACTTC
>12|TRBJ1-2|.|TRBV7-9
CASSSSGSGYTF
TGTGCCAGCAGCTCATCAGGGTCTGGCTACACCTTC
>14|TRBJ1-2|TRBD1|TRBV5-5
CASSSGTGGYGYTF
TGTGCCAGCAGCTCGGGGACAGGGGGTTATGGCTACACCTTC
>14|TRBJ1-1|TRBD1|TRBV4-2
CASSPLDRGTEAFF
TGTGCCAGCAGCCCTTTAGACAGGGGCACTGAAGCTTTCTTT
>15|TRBJ2-1|.|TRBV30
CAWSWGGGSYNEQFF
TGTGCCTGGAGTTGGGGAGGAGGGTCGTACAATGAGCAGTTCTTC
>13|TRBJ1-1|.|TRBV19
CASSIGGGTEAFF
TGTGCCAGTAGTATAGGCGGGGGGACTGAAGCTTTCTTT
>14|TRBJ2-1|TRBD2|TRBV6-4
CASSEASGNNEQFF
TGTGCCAGCAGTGAAGCTAGCGGGAACAATGAGCAGTTCTTC
>14|TRBJ1-2|.|TRBV9
CASSVVDSRGGYTF
TGTGCCAGCAGCGTAGTGGACAGCCGTGGCGGCTACACCTTC
>17|TRBJ1-6|.|TRBV18
CASSPTGPSSYNSPLHF
TGTGCCAGCTCACCTACAGGTCCGAGCTCCTATAATTCACCCCTCCACTTT
>12|TRBJ2-7|.|TRBV2
CASRGRFYEQYF
TGTGCCAGCAGGGGGAGATTCTACGAGCAGTACTTC
>13|TRBJ2-1|.|TRBV30
CAWSVSGVNEQFF
TGTGCCTGGAGTGTATCAGGGGTGAATGAGCAGTTCTTC
>15|TRBJ2-3|.|TRBV11-1
CASSGQTGYTDTQYF
TGTGCCAGCAGCGGACAGACAGGATACACAGATACGCAGTATTTT
>13|TRBJ2-7|.|TRBV5-4
CASSLSGTYEQYF
TGTGCCAGCAGCTTAAGCGGCACCTACGAGCAGTACTTC
>14|TRBJ2-7|.|TRBV7-2
CASSLELVVGEQYF
TGTGCCAGCAGCTTAGAGTTGGTCGTCGGCGAGCAGTACTTC
>15|TRBJ1-5|.|TRBV28
CASTPRELWGQPQHF
TGTGCCAGCACCCCTCGGGAATTGTGGGGTCAGCCCCAGCATTTT
>16|TRBJ2-3|TRBD2|TRBV6-5
CASSYSGLAGTDTQYF
TGTGCCAGCAGTTATTCTGGACTAGCGGGAACAGATACGCAGTATTTT
>14|TRBJ2-7|.|TRBV9
CASSVDPGFYEQYF
TGTGCCAGCAGCGTAGACCCCGGGTTCTACGAGCAGTACTTC
>14|TRBJ1-6|.|TRBV10-1
CASSDQTGNSPLHF
TGCGCCAGCAGTGACCAAACGGGGAATTCACCCCTCCACTTT